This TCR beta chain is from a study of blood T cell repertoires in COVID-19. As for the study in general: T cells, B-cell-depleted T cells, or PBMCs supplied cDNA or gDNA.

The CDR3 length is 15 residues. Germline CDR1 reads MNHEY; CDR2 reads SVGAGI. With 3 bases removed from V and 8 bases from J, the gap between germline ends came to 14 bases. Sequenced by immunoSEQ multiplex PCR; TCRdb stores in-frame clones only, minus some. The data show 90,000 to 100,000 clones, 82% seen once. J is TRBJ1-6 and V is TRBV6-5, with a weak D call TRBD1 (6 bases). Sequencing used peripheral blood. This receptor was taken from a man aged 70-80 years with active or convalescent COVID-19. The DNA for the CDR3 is TGTGCCAGCAGTTATGTTGGGGGCGCAGATTCACCCCTCCACTTT. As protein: CASSYVGGADSPLHF.